This TCR beta chain stems from a study of cytomegalovirus exposure and HLA in healthy donors. Study overall: The roughly 110 validation repertoires were reported in a later analysis to have been generated on the same platform as the roughly 670 first-cohort repertoires. Study observations and caveats: Confirmation was obtained in vitro that a few CMV-associated chains are specific for CMV antigens. The authors listed approximately 160 TCR beta chains as cytomegalovirus-associated.

Repertoires were generated with immunoSEQ multiplex PCR, while TCRdb's copy carries only in-frame clones and drops some. The data hold about 360,000 clones, with around 86% observed a single time. On this clone itself: Its antigen remains unknown.

These donors were members of the roughly 120-subject validation cohort, a group separate from the approximately 700-subject first cohort. The clonotype originates from a woman aged 18-35 years in good health and CMV-seronegative. The sequenced sample was PBMCs.

In nucleotides, the CDR3 is TGTGCCAGCAGCTCGGGGGTGAACACTGAAGCTTTCTTT. It encodes CASSSGVNTEAFF. The chain recombines TRBV7-9 with TRBJ1-1; D is possibly TRBD1 (5 bases). Germline assignment: CDR1 SEHNR and CDR2 FQNEAQ (reference sequence). Trimming removed 4 bases from V and 0 bases from J, with 6 bases in between. The CDR3 has 13 amino acids.